The table lists the clone carrying this T cell receptor (beta chain) with a few counts. What it binds is not known. The PCR had 60 Vbeta and 13 Jbeta primers. Generated by immunoSEQ multiplex PCR, the TCRdb table keeps only in-frame clones and is missing some. The repertoire has 100,000 to 150,000 clones, roughly 86% of them found once; the top ten carry 1.8%. This record belongs to a study of cytomegalovirus exposure and HLA in healthy donors. Germline CDR1 SGHTA, CDR2 FQGTGA. Trimming took 3 bases from V and 4 from J, leaving 9 bases between them. This CDR3 has 13 amino acids. Study-wide points: The authors listed 150 to 200 TCR beta chains as cytomegalovirus-associated. In a later analysis, V- and J-gene trimming of beta chains associated with a DCLRE1C missense variant, replicated independently. Evidence from a later analysis indicated that most CMV-associated TCR beta chains looked HLA-restricted.

Sequenced: PBMCs. The V and J genes are TRBV7-3 and TRBJ1-1; D gene unclear. The sequence was collected from a man aged 18 to 30 in good health and CMV-seronegative. The CDR3 sequence is CASSFSGSTEAFF. Written as DNA, the CDR3 is TGTGCCAGCAGCTTTTCAGGAAGCACTGAAGCTTTCTTT.